This T cell receptor (beta chain) was retrieved from a study of blood T cell repertoires in COVID-19. About the research overall: Whether acute or convalescent, the COVID-19 samples came from the United States, Italy and Spain.

Participants were aged about 18 to 95 years, lived in about two dozen US areas, and enrolled virtually. Recovered Cohort 3 donors showed two negative PCRs, clearance, or symptom resolution. Per the study methods: Reference gene primers were amplified, and this amplification served to estimate nucleated cell counts. Assay used: immunoSEQ multiplex PCR; TCRdb lists only in-frame clones, some missing. The V and J calls and clone size come from that table; D and trimming were worked out from the DNA. The repertoire has 60,000 to 70,000 clones, more than 75% of them found once; the top ten carry 9.5% to 13%. This clone was seen a handful of times. V dropped 5 bases and J dropped 0; count of bases not matched to a gene: 8. There are 18 residues in the CDR3. Looked up from germline, CDR1 is MNHNY and CDR2 is SVGAGI (reference sequence).

Source material: PBMCs or T cells enriched from blood (not recorded which). The source is a woman in her thirties or forties who had recovered from COVID-19. This chain links TRBV6-6 with TRBJ2-6; the match to TRBD1 covers 9 bases. In nucleotides, the CDR3 is TGTGCCAGCAGTCCCCTAGGGACAGGGAGCTCTGGGGCCAACGTCCTGACTTTC. Amino acids: CASSPLGTGSSGANVLTF.